These T cell receptor beta chains were read from a single sample in a study of lymphopenia after photon versus proton radiotherapy. TCRdb's copy holds only in-frame clones and misses some; the assay was immunoSEQ multiplex PCR. There are tens of thousands of clones in the sample; approximately 83% occur only once, and over 2% lies in the top ten. Material: peripheral blood, obtained from a patient treated with photon-based radiotherapy. The origin of the receptors is a man aged 35-49 years with gastric cancer. Both conserved end residues are part of each CDR3. The order of the fields is CDR3 DNA, CDR3 protein, V gene, J gene, clone size, D gene. A D gene is named only where the DNA matches it firmly. Size is omitted from some rows. Given values are once, few, many or a class for expanded clones.

cdr3_nt: TGTGCCAGCGGTGAGGCAGGTATGAACACTGAAGCTTTCTTT
cdr3_aa: CASGEAGMNTEAFF
v_call: TRBV28
j_call: TRBJ1-1
clone_size: .
d_call: .

cdr3_nt: TGTGCCAGCAGCTTATCCTGGACTGATCGGGGGGAGACCCAGTACTTC
cdr3_aa: CASSLSWTDRGETQYF
v_call: TRBV7-9
j_call: TRBJ2-5
clone_size: .
d_call: .

cdr3_nt: TGTGCCAGCAGTGTCGCCCCAGACAGGCAAGAGACCCAGTACTTC
cdr3_aa: CASSVAPDRQETQYF
v_call: TRBV27
j_call: TRBJ2-5
clone_size: .
d_call: .

cdr3_nt: TGCGCCAGCAGCCTCTCGGGACAGGGTAGGTTTACTGAAGCTTTCTTT
cdr3_aa: CASSLSGQGRFTEAFF
v_call: TRBV5-1
j_call: TRBJ1-1
clone_size: .
d_call: TRBD1

cdr3_nt: TGTGCCAGCAGCTTGGGACGCTCCTACAATGAGCAGTTCTTC
cdr3_aa: CASSLGRSYNEQFF
v_call: TRBV5-5
j_call: TRBJ2-1
clone_size: .
d_call: .

cdr3_nt: TGTGCCAGCAGCTTGATCTTAGGGGAAACCGGGGAGCTGTTTTTT
cdr3_aa: CASSLILGETGELFF
v_call: TRBV7-9
j_call: TRBJ2-2
clone_size: .
d_call: .

cdr3_nt: TGTGCCAGCAGCTTAATTCAGGGGTCGAATGAGCAGTTCTTC
cdr3_aa: CASSLIQGSNEQFF
v_call: TRBV7-3
j_call: TRBJ2-1
clone_size: .
d_call: .

cdr3_nt: TGTGCCAGCTCCCGAGGCGGGACGAACACTGAAGCTTTCTTT
cdr3_aa: CASSRGGTNTEAFF
v_call: TRBV18
j_call: TRBJ1-1
clone_size: .
d_call: .

cdr3_nt: TGTGCCAGCTTAAAGACATTTAGCAATCAGCCCCAGCATTTT
cdr3_aa: CASLKTFSNQPQHF
v_call: TRBV6-1
j_call: TRBJ1-5
clone_size: .
d_call: .

cdr3_nt: TGTGCCAGTAGGGGTGAAAAACTGTTTTTT
cdr3_aa: CASRGEKLFF
v_call: TRBV19
j_call: TRBJ1-4
clone_size: .
d_call: .

cdr3_nt: TGTGCCAGCAGTGATTTGGGTCGAAACTATGGCTACACCTTC
cdr3_aa: CASSDLGRNYGYTF
v_call: TRBV25-1
j_call: TRBJ1-2
clone_size: .
d_call: .

cdr3_nt: TGTGCCAGCAGCGAGCAGTCTAGTCCCTACGAGCAGTACTTC
cdr3_aa: CASSEQSSPYEQYF
v_call: TRBV7-2
j_call: TRBJ2-7
clone_size: few
d_call: .

cdr3_nt: TGTGCCAGCAGCCAACAGGGGCAACGGGGTGAAAAACTGTTTTTT
cdr3_aa: CASSQQGQRGEKLFF
v_call: TRBV14
j_call: TRBJ1-4
clone_size: .
d_call: .

cdr3_nt: TGTGCCAGCATCTCCGGGGACAGGGCGTACAATGAGCAGTTCTTC
cdr3_aa: CASISGDRAYNEQFF
v_call: TRBV5-6
j_call: TRBJ2-1
clone_size: .
d_call: TRBD1

cdr3_nt: TGTGCCAGCAGCTTGGAGGGGAGGGGCTACACCTTC
cdr3_aa: CASSLEGRGYTF
v_call: TRBV5-6
j_call: TRBJ1-2
clone_size: .
d_call: .

cdr3_nt: TGCGCCAGCAGCCAAGAGGCCAACTCCTACGAGCAGTACTTC
cdr3_aa: CASSQEANSYEQYF
v_call: TRBV4-3
j_call: TRBJ2-7
clone_size: .
d_call: .

cdr3_nt: TGTGCCAGCAGCCTAGGTGGGACAGGGAGCTATGGCTACACCTTC
cdr3_aa: CASSLGGTGSYGYTF
v_call: TRBV2
j_call: TRBJ1-2
clone_size: .
d_call: TRBD1

cdr3_nt: TGTGCCAAGAGGGACAGGGTTAACTATGGCTACACCTTC
cdr3_aa: CAKRDRVNYGYTF
v_call: TRBV5-5
j_call: TRBJ1-2
clone_size: once
d_call: TRBD1

cdr3_nt: TGTGCCAGCAGTTATGGGGGACTAGTGGTAGCTGATGAGCAGTTCTTC
cdr3_aa: CASSYGGLVVADEQFF
v_call: TRBV6-6
j_call: TRBJ2-1
clone_size: .
d_call: TRBD2

cdr3_nt: TGTGCCAGCAGCTCGAGCGGGGTGGACTACGAGCAGTACTTC
cdr3_aa: CASSSSGVDYEQYF
v_call: TRBV9
j_call: TRBJ2-7
clone_size: .
d_call: TRBD2

cdr3_nt: TGTGCCACCTCTCTCTCCAGGGATGGCGAGCAGTACTTC
cdr3_aa: CATSLSRDGEQYF
v_call: TRBV7-2
j_call: TRBJ2-7
clone_size: once
d_call: .

cdr3_nt: TGTGCCAGTAGCGCGGGCAGGGGCTCCGGGGAGCTGTTTTTT
cdr3_aa: CASSAGRGSGELFF
v_call: TRBV19
j_call: TRBJ2-2
clone_size: .
d_call: .